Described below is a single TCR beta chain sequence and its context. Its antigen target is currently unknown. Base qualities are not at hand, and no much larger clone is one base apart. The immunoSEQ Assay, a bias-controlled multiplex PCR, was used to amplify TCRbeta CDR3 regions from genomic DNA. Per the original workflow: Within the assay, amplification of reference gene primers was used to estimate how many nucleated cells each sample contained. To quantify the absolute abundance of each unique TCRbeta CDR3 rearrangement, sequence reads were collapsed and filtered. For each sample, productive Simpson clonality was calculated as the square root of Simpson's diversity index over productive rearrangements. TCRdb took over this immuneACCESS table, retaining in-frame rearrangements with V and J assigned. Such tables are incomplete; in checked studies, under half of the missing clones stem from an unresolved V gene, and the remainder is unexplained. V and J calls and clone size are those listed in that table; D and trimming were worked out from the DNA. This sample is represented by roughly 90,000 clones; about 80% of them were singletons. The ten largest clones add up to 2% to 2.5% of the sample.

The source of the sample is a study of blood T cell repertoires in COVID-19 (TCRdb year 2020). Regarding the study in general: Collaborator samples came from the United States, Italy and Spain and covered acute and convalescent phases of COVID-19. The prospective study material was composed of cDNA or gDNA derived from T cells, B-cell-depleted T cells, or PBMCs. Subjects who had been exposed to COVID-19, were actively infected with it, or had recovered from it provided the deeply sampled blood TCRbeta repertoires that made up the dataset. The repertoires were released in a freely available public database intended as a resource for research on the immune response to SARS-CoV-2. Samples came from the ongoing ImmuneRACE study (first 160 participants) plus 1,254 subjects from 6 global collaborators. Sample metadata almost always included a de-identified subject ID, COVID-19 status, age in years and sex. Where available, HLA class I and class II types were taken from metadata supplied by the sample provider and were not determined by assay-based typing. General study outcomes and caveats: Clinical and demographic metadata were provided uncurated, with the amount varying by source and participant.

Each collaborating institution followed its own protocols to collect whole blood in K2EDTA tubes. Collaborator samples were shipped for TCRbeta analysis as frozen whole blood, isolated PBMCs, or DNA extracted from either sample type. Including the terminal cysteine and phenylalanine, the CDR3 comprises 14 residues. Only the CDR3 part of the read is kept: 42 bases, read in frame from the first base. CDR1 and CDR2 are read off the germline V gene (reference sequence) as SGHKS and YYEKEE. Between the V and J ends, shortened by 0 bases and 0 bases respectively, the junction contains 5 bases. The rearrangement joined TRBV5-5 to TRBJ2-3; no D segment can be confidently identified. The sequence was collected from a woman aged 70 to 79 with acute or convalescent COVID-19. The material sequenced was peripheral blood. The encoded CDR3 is CASSLVGSTDTQYF. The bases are TGTGCCAGCAGCTTGGTTGGCAGCACAGATACGCAGTATTTT.